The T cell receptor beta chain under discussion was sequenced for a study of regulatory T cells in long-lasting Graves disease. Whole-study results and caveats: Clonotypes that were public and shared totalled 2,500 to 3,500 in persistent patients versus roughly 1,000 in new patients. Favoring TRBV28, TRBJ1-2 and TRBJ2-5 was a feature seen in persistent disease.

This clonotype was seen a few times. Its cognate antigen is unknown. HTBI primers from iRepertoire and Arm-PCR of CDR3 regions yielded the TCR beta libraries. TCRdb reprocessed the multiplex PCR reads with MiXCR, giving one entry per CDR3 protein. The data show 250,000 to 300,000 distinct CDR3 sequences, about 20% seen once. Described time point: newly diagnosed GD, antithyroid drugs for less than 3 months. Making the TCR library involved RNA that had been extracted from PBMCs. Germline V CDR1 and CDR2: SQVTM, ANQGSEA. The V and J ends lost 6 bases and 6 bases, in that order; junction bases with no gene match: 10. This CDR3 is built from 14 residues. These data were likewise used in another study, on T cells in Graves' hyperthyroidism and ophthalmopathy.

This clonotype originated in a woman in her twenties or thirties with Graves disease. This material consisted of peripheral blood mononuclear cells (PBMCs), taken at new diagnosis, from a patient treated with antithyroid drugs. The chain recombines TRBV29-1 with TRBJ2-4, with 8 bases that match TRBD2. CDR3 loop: CSVADSGAGNIQYF. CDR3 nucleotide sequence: TGCAGCGTCGCCGATAGCGGGGCGGGAAACATTCAGTACTTC.